Reported below is one T cell receptor (beta chain). Its antigen is still unknown. This specimen belongs to a study of shared clonotypes between healthy human individuals. The assay was immunoSEQ multiplex PCR, and TCRdb's table has in-frame clones only and misses some. Among about 2.4 million clones listed, more than 85% were seen once. Study findings and constraints: Sequencing depth was a factor that was expected to affect clonotype sharing among donors.

The CDR3 sequence is 14 residues long. Between the trimmed V and J ends, which lost 0 bases and 5 bases, there was a span of 9 bases. In germline, CDR1 is SGHRS, CDR2 YFSETQ. This chain connects TRBV5-1 to TRBJ2-1; a weak D match, TRBD2 (5 bases). The clonotype comes from a man between 18 and 35 years old in good health. Some clones in this sample may be carry-over from other donors' samples. The sample was naive CD4+ T cells from PBMCs. Subset noted: CD45RA+ positively selected. DNA for the CDR3: TGCGCCAGCAGCTTGGTAGCGACTAACAATGAGCAGTTCTTC. Encoded protein: CASSLVATNNEQFF.